The 18 T cell receptor beta chains in this list originate from one sample, sequenced in a study of OX40 agonist ivuxolimab in advanced cancers. The repertoire was sequenced with immunoSEQ multiplex PCR; TCRdb's copy has only in-frame clones and lacks some. The sample consists of around 76,000 clones, about 94% of them appearing once. The source material was CD4+ or CD8+ T cells sorted from blood, sampled in a trial of the OX40 agonist ivuxolimab. All receptors come from an adult with an advanced solid tumor such as melanoma, head and neck, liver or kidney cancer.

A note on this clone: At one end, the junction sequence differs from germline, possibly due to a read error. The gene calls are TRBV28 and TRBJ2-7; no definite D call. Germline assignment: CDR1 MDHEN and CDR2 SYDVKM. This CDR3 has 16 amino acids. The CDR3 DNA reads TGTGCCGGCAGTTTACTGAGTTCAGCCCCGACCTACGAGCAGTACTTC. It encodes CAGSLLSSAPTYEQYF.

The V and J genes are TRBV7-6 and TRBJ1-1; D gene unclear. Germline-derived CDR1 and CDR2 are SGHVS and FNYEAQ. V lost 4 bases and J 0 bases, leaving 9 bases between the germline ends. The CDR3 loop spans 14 amino acids. Here the CDR3 DNA reads TGTGCCAGCAGCTACGGCCATATGAACACTGAAGCTTTCTTT. As protein: CASSYGHMNTEAFF.

The chain carries TRBV7-9 and TRBJ2-3; weak D call: TRBD2 (6 bases). Germline loops: CDR1 SEHNR, CDR2 FQNEAQ (reference sequence). This CDR3 region has 14 residues. Trimming took 10 bases from V and 2 from J, leaving 16 bases between them. The CDR3 here is CAKNPRDFTDTQYF. The CDR3 nucleotides are TGTGCCAAAAACCCCCGGGACTTCACAGATACGCAGTATTTT. Complete variable domain (other parts from reference TRBV7-9 and TRBJ2-3): DTGVSQNPRHKITKRGQNVTFRCDPISEHNRLYWYRQTLGQGPEFLTYFQNEAQLEKSRLLSDRFSAERPKGSFSTLEIQRTEQGDSAMYLCAKNPRDFTDTQYFGPGTRLTVL.

The chain recombines TRBV6-5 with TRBJ2-7; 9 bases line up with TRBD1. The CDR3 sequence is 16 residues long. With V trimmed by 0 bases and J by 0 bases, 3 bases remained unmatched. The V gene's germline CDR1 is MNHEY and CDR2 SVGAGI. The CDR3 loop is CASSYSGTGFSYEQYF. Written as DNA, the CDR3 is TGTGCCAGCAGTTACTCCGGGACAGGGTTCTCCTACGAGCAGTACTTC.

The V gene is TRBV27, the J gene TRBJ1-6; 8 bases map to TRBD1. The CDR3 totals 14 residues. J lost 8 bases, V lost 7 bases, and 7 bases had no gene match. Germline values: CDR1 MNHEY, CDR2 SMNVEV (reference sequence). CDR3 sequence reads: CASNPGGVDSPLHF. The CDR3 coding sequence is TGTGCCAGCAATCCAGGGGGCGTGGATTCACCCCTCCACTTT.

This clone showed up just once. The rearrangement joins TRBV4-3 to TRBJ1-4, with no clear D. V was clipped by 0 bases and J by 3 bases, with 11 bases between them. This CDR3 contains 16 residues. CDR1 is LGHNA, CDR2 YSLEER, per germline. For the CDR3, the DNA is TGCGCCAGCAGCCAAGACGGCCTCACGGCTAATGAAAAACTGTTTTTT. Translation: CASSQDGLTANEKLFF.

The chain couples TRBV4-3 to TRBJ2-7; D is possibly TRBD1 (6 bases). The CDR3 is 14 residues long. V lost 1 base, J lost 4 bases, and 11 bases lay in between. Germline V gives CDR1 LGHNA, CDR2 YSLEER. Here the CDR3 reads CASSQGGLVYEQYF. In DNA, the CDR3 is TGCGCCAGCAGCCAAGGGGGGCTCGTGTACGAGCAGTACTTC.

The chain has TRBV4-3 and TRBJ2-3, with 13 positions matching TRBD2. V gave up 0 bases and J gave up 10 bases; unmatched junction bases: 10. There are 17 residues in the CDR3. Germline lookup yields CDR1 LGHNA and CDR2 YSLEER. The CDR3 loop is CASSQDLLTSGGSPQYF. In DNA form, the CDR3 reads TGCGCCAGCAGCCAAGATCTCTTGACTAGCGGGGGGTCACCGCAGTATTTT.

V gene TRBV7-9 combines with J gene TRBJ2-1; 16 bases agree with TRBD2. With V trimmed by 7 bases and J by 4 bases, 13 bases remained unmatched. The CDR3 has 19 residues. CDR1 SEHNR and CDR2 FQNEAQ come from the germline V gene (reference sequence). The CDR3 region is CASTQGTSGRGALYNEQFF. CDR3 sequence (DNA): TGTGCCAGCACCCAGGGGACTAGCGGGAGGGGGGCCCTATACAATGAGCAGTTCTTC.

The J gene is TRBJ1-2, the V gene TRBV6-5; 10 bases are a match to TRBD1. Germline V gene data show CDR1 as MNHEY and CDR2 as SVGAGI. The J segment lost 6 bases and the V segment lost 2 bases, leaving 3 bases of the junction unmatched. The CDR3 length is 14 residues. The DNA of the CDR3 is TGTGCCAGCAGTTACGGGGGGACAGGGGATGGCTACACCTTC. This codes for CASSYGGTGDGYTF.

V gene TRBV7-9 combines with J gene TRBJ2-3; either TRBD1 or TRBD2 may fit D (5 bases each). The CDR3 loop spans 15 amino acids. CDR1 and CDR2 from the germline V gene are SEHNR and FQNEAQ (reference sequence). Trimming stripped 5 bases from V and 1 base from J, with 13 bases between. CDR3 DNA: TGTGCCAGCAGCCTCGACCGGGACGGCACAGATACGCAGTATTTT. Translated, it gives CASSLDRDGTDTQYF.

The chain carries TRBV4-2 and TRBJ2-7, with D tentatively TRBD1 (5 bases). Germline V lookup: CDR1 LGHNA, CDR2 YNFKEQ. Trimming stripped 0 bases from V and 1 base from J, with 13 bases between. There are 16 residues in the CDR3. CDR3 sequence reads: CASSQEGHTRSYEQYF. Written as DNA, the CDR3 is TGTGCCAGCAGCCAAGAAGGACATACGCGTTCCTACGAGCAGTACTTC.

CDR3 nucleotide sequence: TGTGCCAGCGGTGGCGTAGGGGAGCCATATGGCTACACCTTC. Translating it yields CASGGVGEPYGYTF. The J gene is TRBJ1-2, the V gene TRBV6-1, with a weak D call TRBD1 (5 bases). Deletions cut 8 bases from V and 5 bases from J, with 18 bases between. The CDR3 consists of 14 residues. CDR1 is MNHNS, CDR2 SASEGT, per germline.

The chain joins TRBV4-1 to TRBJ2-7; tentative D call: TRBD1 (6 bases). CDR1 is MGHRA, CDR2 YSYEKL, per germline. This CDR3 region has 12 residues. V dropped 4 bases and J dropped 4 bases, with 8 bases sitting between them. The CDR3 DNA is TGCGCCAGCAGCCCTACAGGGTACGAGCAGTACTTC. Its protein product is CASSPTGYEQYF.

The chain couples TRBV7-8 to TRBJ1-4, with no clear D. The length of the CDR3 is 16 residues. Trimming removed 4 bases at V and 3 bases at J, with 15 bases between. Germline CDR1 SGHVS, CDR2 FQNEAQ. CDR3 nucleotide sequence: TGTGCCAGCAGCTCCCGGTCCGTAGGTGCTAATGAAAAACTGTTTTTT. It specifies CASSSRSVGANEKLFF.

The chain combines TRBV4-3 with TRBJ2-2; TRBD1 is a possible D gene (6 bases). The CDR3 spans 17 residues. CDR1 and CDR2 from the germline V gene are LGHNA and YSLEER. The V end lost 0 bases, the J end lost 4 bases, and 15 bases lay between the germline ends. The CDR3 loop is CASSQDTAGASTGELFF. In DNA form, the CDR3 reads TGCGCCAGCAGCCAAGATACAGCAGGGGCGAGCACCGGGGAGCTGTTTTTT.

The V and J genes are TRBV10-3 and TRBJ2-7, with D possibly TRBD1 on 5 matching bases. This CDR3 comprises 14 residues. Trimming removed 3 bases from V and 3 bases from J, with 12 bases in between. From germline, CDR1 is ENHRY and CDR2 SYGVKD. CDR3 residues: CAISDRTLHYEQYF. Here the CDR3 DNA reads TGTGCCATCAGTGACCGGACATTGCACTACGAGCAGTACTTC.

The genes are TRBV10-2 and TRBJ2-1; D might be TRBD2 (6 bases). This CDR3 region has 15 residues. The V end lost 6 bases, the J end lost 6 bases, and 18 bases lay between the germline ends. Per germline, CDR1 WSHSY and CDR2 SAAADI. The CDR3 protein is CASRRDSAVVNEQFF. In DNA, the CDR3 is TGCGCCAGCAGGCGGGACTCAGCGGTGGTCAATGAGCAGTTCTTC.